The 23 T cell receptor beta chains below all came from one sample that was sequenced in a study of glioma-infiltrating T cells after dendritic cell vaccination. Sequencing was performed with immunoSEQ multiplex PCR; in TCRdb, only in-frame clones are kept and a portion is missing. The sample records tens of thousands of clones, about 80% being singletons. The source material was blood, sampled before dendritic cell vaccination. The receptors here all came from a human donor with glioblastoma.

This clone was detected only once. The chain employs TRBV19 and TRBJ2-3; no clear D gene. Trimming left V 3 bases short and J 6 bases short, with 10 bases between. The CDR3 is made up of 13 amino acids. Germline lookup yields CDR1 LNHDA and CDR2 SQIVND (reference sequence). CDR3 residues: CASSMPYGDTQYF. The CDR3 DNA reads as TGTGCCAGTAGTATGCCCTACGGGGATACGCAGTATTTT.

CDR3 in DNA: TGTGCCAGCAGCTTCATGACGGGAGGCAGCAATCAGCCCCAGCATTTT. It codes for CASSFMTGGSNQPQHF. The V gene is TRBV7-2, the J gene TRBJ1-5, with D uncertain. CDR3 length: 16 residues. The V and J ends lost 3 bases and 1 base respectively, with 13 bases between them. The germline V gene has CDR1 SGHTA and CDR2 FQGNSA.

The chain links TRBV27 to TRBJ2-3, with 8 bases aligning to TRBD1. Germline values: CDR1 MNHEY, CDR2 SMNVEV (reference sequence). The CDR3 has 15 residues. V shed 5 bases, J shed 1 base, and the junction held 5 bases outside the gene matches. In nucleotides, the CDR3 is TGTGCCAGCAGTGGGATGACAGGGGGCACAGATACGCAGTATTTT. Translation gives CASSGMTGGTDTQYF.

The CDR3 sequence: CASSRTALDSANYGYTF. The DNA for the CDR3 is TGTGCCAGCAGCCGTACGGCGCTAGACTCAGCTAACTATGGCTACACCTTC. This chain links TRBV27 with TRBJ1-2; no clear D gene. V was shortened by 6 bases and J by 0 bases, with 20 bases between the two germline ends. This CDR3 has 17 residues. CDR1 is MNHEY and CDR2 is SMNVEV in the germline V gene (reference sequence).

The gene calls are TRBV5-4 and TRBJ2-7; D perhaps matches TRBD2 (5 bases). V was trimmed by 4 bases and J by 0 bases, leaving 17 bases between them. CDR1 and CDR2 (germline): SGHNT, YYREEE (reference sequence). This CDR3 has 16 residues. The DNA for the CDR3 is TGTGCCAGCAGCGGCGGCACTAGTCTCAGCTCCTACGAGCAGTACGTC. As protein: CASSGGTSLSSYEQYV.

The chain's CDR3 is CASSVGLASEQYV. For the CDR3, the DNA is TGTGCCAGCAGCGTAGGGCTAGCCAGCGAGCAGTACGTC. The rearrangement uses TRBV9 and TRBJ2-7; tentative D call: TRBD2 (5 bases). Per the germline V gene, CDR1 is SGDLS and CDR2 is YYNGEE. Trimming pared 0 bases from V and 6 bases from J, leaving 10 bases between. The CDR3 loop spans 13 amino acids.

This sequence joins TRBV2 and TRBJ1-5; D is possibly TRBD1 (6 bases). Germline V lookup: CDR1 SNHLY, CDR2 FYNNEI. The CDR3 is made up of 14 amino acids. Between the trimmed V and J ends, which lost 7 bases and 9 bases, there was a span of 19 bases. The CDR3 DNA reads TGTGCCAGCAACCGGGACAAGGTCTCTGGGCCCCAGCATTTT. This translates into CASNRDKVSGPQHF.

The rearrangement joins TRBV19 to TRBJ2-4, with 8 positions matching TRBD1. This CDR3 has 15 residues. V shed 7 bases, J shed 3 bases, and the junction held 8 bases outside the gene matches. The V gene's germline CDR1 is LNHDA and CDR2 SQIVND (reference sequence). CDR3 in amino acids: CASMGLGTGKNIQYF. The CDR3, as DNA: TGTGCCAGTATGGGCCTCGGGACAGGCAAAAACATTCAGTACTTC.

The rearrangement uses TRBV4-1 and TRBJ2-1; 8 bases align to TRBD1. With V trimmed by 4 bases and J by 0 bases, 5 bases remained unmatched. CDR1 MGHRA and CDR2 YSYEKL come from the germline V gene. The CDR3 contains 16 residues. This chain's CDR3 is CASSRLTGGSYNEQFF. The DNA of the CDR3 is TGCGCCAGCAGCCGACTAACAGGGGGCTCCTACAATGAGCAGTTCTTC.

This clone appeared once. The rearrangement uses TRBV30 and TRBJ2-1, with a weak D call TRBD1 (5 bases). Germline values: CDR1 GTSNPN, CDR2 SVGIG (reference sequence). The CDR3 contains 17 residues. Trimming stripped 3 bases from V and 7 bases from J, with 25 bases between. CDR3: CAWRAPSLGVRWNEQFF. In DNA form, the CDR3 reads TGTGCCTGGAGGGCCCCCTCATTAGGGGTCCGATGGAATGAGCAGTTCTTC.

The chain recombines TRBV6-1 with TRBJ1-2; D not certain. Germline CDR1 is MNHNS and CDR2 is SASEGT. The CDR3 is made up of 11 amino acids. V gave up 4 bases and J gave up 8 bases, with 8 bases separating them. The CDR3 loop is CASSVGRGYTF. The CDR3 coding sequence is TGTGCCAGCAGTGTTGGTCGGGGCTACACCTTC.

This clone came up once. The gene calls are TRBV6-5 and TRBJ2-2, with D possibly TRBD1 on 6 matching bases. Germline V lookup: CDR1 MNHEY, CDR2 SVGAGI. The V end lost 6 bases, the J end lost 7 bases, and 15 bases lay between the germline ends. The CDR3 is made up of 14 amino acids. The CDR3: CASRLTGLGGELFF. As DNA, the CDR3 is TGTGCCAGCAGACTAACAGGGCTGGGCGGGGAGCTGTTTTTT.

This clone has only a few counts. The chain carries TRBV7-9 and TRBJ2-5; D unclear. The ends were cut back, 8 bases at V and 6 bases at J, with 16 bases in the middle. The V gene's germline CDR1 is SEHNR and CDR2 FQNEAQ (reference sequence). The CDR3 runs to 13 residues. The DNA for the CDR3 is TGTGCCAGCGGGCAGGTTAATGAGAAGACCCAGTACTTC. Translation gives CASGQVNEKTQYF.

The table lists this clone with a count of one. The chain recombines TRBV19 with TRBJ1-1; D perhaps matches TRBD1 (6 bases). The germline V gene has CDR1 LNHDA and CDR2 SQIVND (reference sequence). V was pared by 7 bases and J by 1 base, with 25 bases between. The CDR3 runs to 18 residues. The CDR3 sequence is CASIAAQGRRKTNTEAFF. CDR3 bases: TGTGCCAGTATCGCGGCACAGGGTCGAAGGAAGACGAACACTGAAGCTTTCTTT.

The chain combines TRBV29-1 with TRBJ2-3, with D possibly matching TRBD1 (5 bases). V was shortened by 4 bases and J by 2 bases, with 7 bases between the two germline ends. The CDR3 length is 12 residues. CDR1 and CDR2 (germline): SQVTM, ANQGSEA. CDR3 sequence: CSVVQATDTQYF. The CDR3 coding sequence is TGCAGCGTTGTACAGGCCACAGATACGCAGTATTTT.

This clone was observed a few times. The CDR3 bases are TGTGCCAGCGCAAAGAGGACAGGGGGTTCCTACGAGCAGTACTTC. It yields the protein CASAKRTGGSYEQYF. The rearrangement uses TRBV9 and TRBJ2-7, with 10 positions matching TRBD1. This CDR3 has 15 residues. Germline V gene data show CDR1 as SGDLS and CDR2 as YYNGEE. The V gene end was trimmed by 7 bases and the J gene end by 1 base; junction bases not matched to a gene: 8. Together with reference TRBV9 and TRBJ2-7, the CDR3 gives the full variable domain: DSGVTQTPKHLITATGQRVTLRCSPRSGDLSVYWYQQSLDQGLQFLIQYYNGEERAKGNILERFSAQQFPDLHSELNLSSLELGDSALYFCASAKRTGGSYEQYFGPGTRLTVT.

The chain recombines TRBV9 with TRBJ2-1, with unresolved D. Germline loops: CDR1 SGDLS, CDR2 YYNGEE. Trimming removed 9 bases from V and 0 bases from J, with 10 bases in between. CDR3 size: 13 residues. The CDR3 here is CATARSSYNEQFF. The CDR3 nucleotides read TGTGCCACCGCCCGCAGCTCCTACAATGAGCAGTTCTTC.

V and J are TRBV5-1 and TRBJ2-4, with 8 bases identical to TRBD2. The germline V gene encodes CDR1 SGHRS and CDR2 YFSETQ. There are 18 residues in the CDR3. After removal of 0 bases from V and 0 bases from J, the junction contained 8 bases not matched to a gene. CDR3 amino acids: CASSLAMSGSLAKNIQYF. CDR3 nucleotides: TGCGCCAGCAGCTTGGCCATGAGCGGGAGTTTAGCCAAAAACATTCAGTACTTC.

The chain uses TRBV4-1 and TRBJ2-3; 10 nucleotides align to TRBD2. With 5 bases clipped from V and 4 bases from J, the junction kept 9 bases outside the gene matches. CDR1 is MGHRA and CDR2 is YSYEKL in the germline V gene. The CDR3 sequence is 16 residues long. The CDR3 sequence: CASSYTLAGEPDTQYF. In DNA, the CDR3 is TGCGCCAGCAGCTATACTCTAGCGGGAGAACCAGATACGCAGTATTTT.

The chain carries TRBV2 and TRBJ2-1; 10 positions match TRBD2. The CDR3 loop spans 15 amino acids. V shed 5 bases, J shed 4 bases, and the junction held 5 bases outside the gene matches. In germline, CDR1 is SNHLY, CDR2 FYNNEI. The CDR3 DNA reads as TGTGCCAGCAGTCTCCGGACTAGCGGTTACAATGAGCAGTTCTTC. Protein: CASSLRTSGYNEQFF.

V gene TRBV7-8 combines with J gene TRBJ2-1, with TRBD1 matching over 7 bases. CDR1 is SGHVS and CDR2 is FQNEAQ in the germline V gene. Unmatched junction bases numbered 8, after V lost 1 base and J lost 8 bases. CDR3 length: 15 amino acids. The CDR3 spells CASSLGNLGGDEQFF. For the CDR3, the DNA is TGTGCCAGCAGCTTAGGGAATTTAGGGGGCGATGAGCAGTTCTTC. The complete variable domain, with remaining parts taken from reference TRBV7-8 and TRBJ2-1, reads GAGVSQSPRYKVAKRGQDVALRCDPISGHVSLFWYQQALGQGPEFLTYFQNEAQLDKSGLPSDRFFAERPEGSVSTLKIQRTQQEDSAVYLCASSLGNLGGDEQFFGPGTRLTVL.

The gene calls are TRBV6-6 and TRBJ2-5; D is unresolved. With 5 bases removed from V and 4 bases from J, the gap between germline ends came to 20 bases. Germline CDR1 is MNHNY and CDR2 is SVGAGI (reference sequence). This CDR3 is built from 16 residues. The CDR3 coding sequence is TGTGCCAGCAGTCCCCCCCAGATGGAGCGAGGAGAGACCCAGTACTTC. Its translation is CASSPPQMERGETQYF.

J is TRBJ1-3 and V is TRBV7-8, with 8 bases matching TRBD1. Germline CDR1 is SGHVS and CDR2 is FQNEAQ. V was pared by 3 bases and J by 2 bases, with 6 bases of the junction left unmatched. This CDR3 has 16 residues. The CDR3 loop is CASSFLTQGAGNTIYF. CDR3 in DNA: TGTGCCAGCAGCTTTCTTACACAGGGGGCTGGAAACACCATATATTTT. Based on the CDR3 plus reference TRBV7-8 and TRBJ1-3, the full variable domain is GAGVSQSPRYKVAKRGQDVALRCDPISGHVSLFWYQQALGQGPEFLTYFQNEAQLDKSGLPSDRFFAERPEGSVSTLKIQRTQQEDSAVYLCASSFLTQGAGNTIYFGEGSWLTVV.